This T cell receptor (beta chain) was observed in a study of blood T cell repertoires in COVID-19. This table comes from immunoSEQ multiplex PCR, and its TCRdb copy is limited to in-frame clones, with some not included. The repertoire holds roughly 180,000 clones, with about 86% as singletons. The CDR3 consists of 14 residues. Germline CDR1 is MNHEY and CDR2 is SVGAGI. For this clone: An end of the junction differs from the germline gene, which may be a read error.

Individuals aged roughly 18 to 95 years were recruited from approximately 24 US areas. The rearrangement links TRBV6-5 to TRBJ2-7; 8 bases fit TRBD1. This sequence originates from a woman aged 45-60 years in a cohort exposed to, infected with or recovered from COVID-19 (not recorded which). The sequenced material came from PBMCs or T cells enriched from blood (not recorded which). CDR3 amino acids: CASSTGQGYYGQYF. The CDR3 region has the DNA TGTGCCAGCAGTACCGGACAGGGCTACTACGGGCAGTACTTC.